What follows describes a single T cell receptor beta chain. Antigen unknown. No treatment of any kind had been given to any patient before thyroid surgery. Study processing details: Clinicopathological groups differed in CDR3, with these differences serving to build a distant-metastasis classifier for papillary thyroid cancer. TCRdb re-analyzed the PCR reads through MiXCR. The V and J calls reflect TCRdb's pipeline rather than the authors' work. The sample shows approximately 12,000 clones, roughly 29% of them seen only once. The germline V gene encodes CDR1 DFQATT and CDR2 SNEGSKA (reference sequence). The CDR3 has 14 amino acids. The V end was cut by 4 bases, the J end by 2 bases, with 14 bases between. This sample was taken from a study of metastatic and nonmetastatic thyroid tumors. About the study: Repertoires from malignant and benign thyroid patients were compared across blood and tumor or nodule tissue. Findings and limits, study-wide: Within blood and tumor, benign nodules reportedly had significantly lower TCR beta diversity than malignant thyroid tumors did.

Sequenced: tumor tissue. The chain recombines TRBV20-1 with TRBJ1-1; D is perhaps TRBD1 (5 bases). The TCR sequence derives from a male donor with papillary thyroid cancer or a benign thyroid nodule (not recorded which). Some clones in this sample may be carry-over from other donors' samples. The CDR3 sequence is CSAKGNDVNTEAFF. The CDR3 bases are TGCAGTGCTAAGGGGAATGATGTTAACACTGAAGCTTTCTTT.